The clone carrying this T cell receptor beta chain was seen only a few times. Using a J-beta primer mix together with a sample-barcoded 5' primer, a second PCR was run for about 6 to 12 cycles. The yield of each sample was at least 3 million CDR3-containing paired-end reads. TCRdb reprocessed the 5' RACE reads via MiXCR and lists one record per CDR3 protein. The sample carries 600,000 to 850,000 distinct CDR3 sequences, approximately 25% recorded once. This sample stems from a study of blood T cells in healthy people across ages. This CDR3 has 15 amino acids. V trimming: 2 bases; J trimming: 5 bases; junction bases outside the gene matches: 9. CDR1 and CDR2 from the germline V gene are SGHRS and YFSETQ. This same sample was also part of a study on T cells of mothers and their children.

The sequence was collected from a boy under 18 in good health. Sequenced input: blood. This chain joins TRBV5-1 and TRBJ2-5; 7 nucleotides agree with TRBD2. CDR3 in amino acids: CASSFGLVMGETQYF. The DNA for the CDR3 is TGCGCCAGCAGCTTCGGACTAGTGATGGGGGAGACCCAGTACTTC.